This TCR beta chain emerged from a study of OX40 agonist ivuxolimab in advanced cancers. About the research overall: Patients received intravenous ivuxolimab every 2 weeks at 0.01 to 10 mg/kg.

Concerning this clone: The target antigen is unknown.

Study findings and constraints: Clonal expansion from baseline to week 6 occurred in both CD4+ and CD8+ T cells.

The germline gives CDR1 MNHNS, CDR2 SASEGT. V shed 6 bases, J shed 1 base, and the junction held 4 bases outside the gene matches. The CDR3 is 15 amino acids. The protocol was immunoSEQ multiplex PCR, while the TCRdb copy is restricted to in-frame clones and leaves out a portion. The sample yields tens of thousands of clones, 87% seen once. Sample: CD4+ or CD8+ T cells sorted from blood, taken in a trial of the OX40 agonist ivuxolimab. The V gene is TRBV6-1, the J gene TRBJ1-4, with 8 positions matching TRBD1. This receptor was obtained from an adult with an advanced solid tumor such as melanoma, head and neck, liver or kidney cancer. The CDR3 region is CASRTGQGTNEKLFF. In DNA form, the CDR3 reads TGTGCCAGCAGGACAGGACAGGGAACTAATGAAAAACTGTTTTTT.